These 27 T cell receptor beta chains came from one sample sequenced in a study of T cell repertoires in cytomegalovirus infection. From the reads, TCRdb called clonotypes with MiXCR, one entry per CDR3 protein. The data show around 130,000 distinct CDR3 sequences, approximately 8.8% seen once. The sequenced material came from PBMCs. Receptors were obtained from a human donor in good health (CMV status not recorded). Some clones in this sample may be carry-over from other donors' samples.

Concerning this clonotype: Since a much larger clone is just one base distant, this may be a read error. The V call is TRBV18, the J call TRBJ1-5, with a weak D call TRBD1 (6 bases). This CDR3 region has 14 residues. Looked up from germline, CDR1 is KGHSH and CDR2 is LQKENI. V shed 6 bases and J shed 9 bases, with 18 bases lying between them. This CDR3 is CASSPTGGTWPQHF. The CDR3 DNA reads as TGTGCCAGCTCGCCTACGGGGGGCACATGGCCCCAGCATTTT.

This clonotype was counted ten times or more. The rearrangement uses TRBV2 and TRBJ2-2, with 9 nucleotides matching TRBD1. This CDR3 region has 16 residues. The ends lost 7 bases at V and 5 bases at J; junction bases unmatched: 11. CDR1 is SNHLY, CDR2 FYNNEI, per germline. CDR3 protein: CASTNYRGRETGELFF. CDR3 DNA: TGTGCCAGCACCAACTACAGGGGGCGCGAGACCGGGGAGCTGTTTTTT.

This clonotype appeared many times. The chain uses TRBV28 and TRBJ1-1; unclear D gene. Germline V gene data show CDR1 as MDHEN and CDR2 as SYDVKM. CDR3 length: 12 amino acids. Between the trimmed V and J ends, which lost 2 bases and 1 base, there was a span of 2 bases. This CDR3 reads CASSLRNTEAFF. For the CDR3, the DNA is TGTGCCAGCAGTTTAAGGAACACTGAAGCTTTCTTT.

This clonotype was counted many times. As DNA, the CDR3 is TGTGCCAGCAGTCAACCCCTGGCCGGGACAGATACGCAGTATTTT. Amino acid sequence: CASSQPLAGTDTQYF. The chain joins TRBV28 to TRBJ2-3, with D unresolved. CDR1 and CDR2 from the germline V gene are MDHEN and SYDVKM. The V and J ends lost 5 bases and 3 bases respectively, with 15 bases between them. The CDR3 has 15 residues.

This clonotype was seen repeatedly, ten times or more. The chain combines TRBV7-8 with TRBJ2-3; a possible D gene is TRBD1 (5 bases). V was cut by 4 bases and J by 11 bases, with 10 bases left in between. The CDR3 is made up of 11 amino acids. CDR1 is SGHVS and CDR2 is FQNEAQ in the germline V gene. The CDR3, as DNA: TGTGCCAGCAGCTCCAGGGTTCGGCAGTATTTT. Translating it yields CASSSRVRQYF. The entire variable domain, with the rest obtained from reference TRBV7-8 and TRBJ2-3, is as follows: GAGVSQSPRYKVAKRGQDVALRCDPISGHVSLFWYQQALGQGPEFLTYFQNEAQLDKSGLPSDRFFAERPEGSVSTLKIQRTQQEDSAVYLCASSSRVRQYFGPGTRLTVL.

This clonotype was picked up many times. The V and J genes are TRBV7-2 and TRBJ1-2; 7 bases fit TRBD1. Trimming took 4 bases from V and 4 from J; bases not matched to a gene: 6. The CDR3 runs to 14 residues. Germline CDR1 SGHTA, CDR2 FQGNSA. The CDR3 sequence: CASSSRGGGYGYTF. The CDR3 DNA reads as TGTGCCAGCAGCTCCAGGGGGGGCGGCTATGGCTACACCTTC. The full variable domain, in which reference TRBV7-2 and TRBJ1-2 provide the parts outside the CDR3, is GAGVSQSPSNKVTEKGKDVELRCDPISGHTALYWYRQSLGQGLEFLIYFQGNSAPDKSGLPSDRFSAERTGGSVSTLTIQRTQQEDSAVYLCASSSRGGGYGYTFGSGTRLTVV.

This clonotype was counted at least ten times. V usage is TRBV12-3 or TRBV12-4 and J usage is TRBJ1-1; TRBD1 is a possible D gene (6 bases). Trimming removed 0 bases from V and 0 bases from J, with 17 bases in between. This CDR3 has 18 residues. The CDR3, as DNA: TGTGCCAGCAGTTTAGCTGGAGGGGGGGGGGTAATGAACACTGAAGCTTTCTTT. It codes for CASSLAGGGGVMNTEAFF.

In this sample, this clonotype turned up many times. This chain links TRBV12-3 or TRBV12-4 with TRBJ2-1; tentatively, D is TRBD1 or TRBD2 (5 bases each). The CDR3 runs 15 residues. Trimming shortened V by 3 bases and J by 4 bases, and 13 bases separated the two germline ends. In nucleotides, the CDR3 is TGTGCCAGCAGTTTCGGGACCACCCTGTACAATGAGCAGTTCTTC. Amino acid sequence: CASSFGTTLYNEQFF.

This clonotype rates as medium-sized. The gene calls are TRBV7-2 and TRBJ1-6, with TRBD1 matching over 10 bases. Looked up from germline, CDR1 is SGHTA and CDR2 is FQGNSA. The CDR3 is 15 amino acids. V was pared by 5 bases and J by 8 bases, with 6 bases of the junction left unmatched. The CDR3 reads CASSKTGGRYSPLHF. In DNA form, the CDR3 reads TGTGCCAGCAGCAAGACAGGGGGCAGGTATTCACCCCTCCACTTT.

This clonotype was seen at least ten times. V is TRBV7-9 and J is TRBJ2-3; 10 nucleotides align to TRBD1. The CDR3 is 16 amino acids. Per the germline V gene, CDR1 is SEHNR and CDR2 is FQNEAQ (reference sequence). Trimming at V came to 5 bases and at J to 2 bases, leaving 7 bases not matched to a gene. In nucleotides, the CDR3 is TGTGCCAGCAGCCACCCGGGACAGGGGACCACAGATACGCAGTATTTT. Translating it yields CASSHPGQGTTDTQYF.

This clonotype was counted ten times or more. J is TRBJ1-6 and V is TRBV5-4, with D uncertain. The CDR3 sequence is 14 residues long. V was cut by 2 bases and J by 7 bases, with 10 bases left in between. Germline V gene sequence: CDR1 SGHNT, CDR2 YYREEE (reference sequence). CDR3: CASSFAGNNSPLHF. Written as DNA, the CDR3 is TGTGCCAGCAGCTTTGCGGGAAACAATTCACCCCTCCACTTT. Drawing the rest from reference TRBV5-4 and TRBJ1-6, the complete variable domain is ETGVTQSPTHLIKTRGQQVTLRCSSQSGHNTVSWYQQALGQGPQFIFQYYREEENGRGNFPPRFSGLQFPNYSSELNVNALELDDSALYLCASSFAGNNSPLHFGNGTRLTVT.

CDR3 sequence: CASSPRLAGVGWNEQFF. CDR3 sequence (DNA): TGTGCCAGCAGCCCCAGGTTAGCGGGAGTAGGATGGAATGAGCAGTTCTTC. The chain carries TRBV7-4 and TRBJ2-1; TRBD2 agrees at 9 bases. The CDR3 sequence is 17 residues long. Trimming at V came to 5 bases and at J to 7 bases, leaving 15 bases not matched to a gene. The germline CDR1 and CDR2 sequences are SGHVT and SQSDAQ.

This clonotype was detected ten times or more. The CDR3 DNA follows: TGCAGTGCTAGAGCGTCCGGACGGTTGGCCGGGGAGACCCAGTACTTC. It yields the protein CSARASGRLAGETQYF. This chain joins TRBV20-1 and TRBJ2-5, with D unresolved. V shed 1 base and J shed 5 bases, with 20 bases lying between them. The CDR3 contains 16 residues. Germline CDR1 DFQATT, CDR2 SNEGSKA (reference sequence).

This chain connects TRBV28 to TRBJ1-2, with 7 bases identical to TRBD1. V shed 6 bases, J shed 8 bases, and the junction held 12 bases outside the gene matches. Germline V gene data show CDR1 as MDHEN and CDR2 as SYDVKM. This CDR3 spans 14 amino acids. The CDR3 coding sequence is TGTGCCAGCAGCCTAGGGGAGGGGGCGCGGGGCTACACCTTC. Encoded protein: CASSLGEGARGYTF.

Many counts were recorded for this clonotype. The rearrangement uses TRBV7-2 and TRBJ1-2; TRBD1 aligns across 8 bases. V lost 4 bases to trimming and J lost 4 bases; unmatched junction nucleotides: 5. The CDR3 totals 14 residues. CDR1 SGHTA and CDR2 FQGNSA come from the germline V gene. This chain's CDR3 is CASSSRGRGYGYTF. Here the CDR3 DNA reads TGTGCCAGCAGCTCCAGGGGGCGCGGCTATGGCTACACCTTC.

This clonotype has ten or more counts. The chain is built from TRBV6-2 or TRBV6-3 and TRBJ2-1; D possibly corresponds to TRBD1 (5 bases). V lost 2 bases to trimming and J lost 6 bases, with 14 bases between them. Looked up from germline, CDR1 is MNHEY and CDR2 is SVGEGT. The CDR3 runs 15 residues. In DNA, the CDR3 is TGTGCCAGCAGTTACAGTCGACAGAACCTCAATGAGCAGTTCTTC. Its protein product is CASSYSRQNLNEQFF.

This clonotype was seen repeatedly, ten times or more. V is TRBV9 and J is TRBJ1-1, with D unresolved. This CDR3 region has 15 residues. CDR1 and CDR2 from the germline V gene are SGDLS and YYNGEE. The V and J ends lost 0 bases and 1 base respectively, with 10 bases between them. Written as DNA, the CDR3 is TGTGCCAGCAGCGTAGGTCCGGCAGAGAACACTGAAGCTTTCTTT. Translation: CASSVGPAENTEAFF.

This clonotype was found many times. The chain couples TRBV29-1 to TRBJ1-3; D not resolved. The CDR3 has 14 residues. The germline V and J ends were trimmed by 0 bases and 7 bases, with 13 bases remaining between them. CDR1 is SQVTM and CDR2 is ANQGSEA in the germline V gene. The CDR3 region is CSVEDADRWNTIYF. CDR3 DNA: TGCAGCGTTGAAGACGCTGACCGCTGGAACACCATATATTTT.

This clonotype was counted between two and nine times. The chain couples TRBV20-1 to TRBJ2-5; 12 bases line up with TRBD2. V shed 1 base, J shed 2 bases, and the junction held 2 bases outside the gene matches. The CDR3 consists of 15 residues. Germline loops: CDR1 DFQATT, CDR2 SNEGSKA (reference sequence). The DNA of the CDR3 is TGCAGTGCTAGAGGGACTAGCGGGGTACAAGAGACCCAGTACTTC. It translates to CSARGTSGVQETQYF.

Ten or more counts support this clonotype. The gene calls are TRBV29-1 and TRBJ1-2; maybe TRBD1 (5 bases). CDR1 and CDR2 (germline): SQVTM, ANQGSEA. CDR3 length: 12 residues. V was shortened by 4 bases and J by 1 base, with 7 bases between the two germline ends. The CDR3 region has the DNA TGCAGCGTTGCGAGGGGTAACTATGGCTACACCTTC. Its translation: CSVARGNYGYTF.

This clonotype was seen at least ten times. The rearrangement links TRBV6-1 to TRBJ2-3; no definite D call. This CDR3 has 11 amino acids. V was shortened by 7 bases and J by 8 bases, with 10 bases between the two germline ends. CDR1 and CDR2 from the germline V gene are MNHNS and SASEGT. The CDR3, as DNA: TGTGCCAGCAAGGGAACCCTTACGCAGTATTTT. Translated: CASKGTLTQYF.

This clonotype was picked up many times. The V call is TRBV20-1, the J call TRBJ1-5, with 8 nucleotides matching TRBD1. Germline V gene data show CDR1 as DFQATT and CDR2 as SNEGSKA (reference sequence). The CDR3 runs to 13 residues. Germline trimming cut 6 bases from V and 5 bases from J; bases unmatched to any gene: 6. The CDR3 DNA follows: TGCAGTGCAAAGACAGGGGTTGATCAGCCCCAGCATTTT. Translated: CSAKTGVDQPQHF.

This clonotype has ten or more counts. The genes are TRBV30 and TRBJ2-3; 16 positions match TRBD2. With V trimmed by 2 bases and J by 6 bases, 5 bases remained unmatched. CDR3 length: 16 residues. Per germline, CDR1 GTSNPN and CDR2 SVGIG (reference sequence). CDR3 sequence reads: CAWSPGTSGGADTQYF. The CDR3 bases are TGTGCCTGGAGTCCGGGGACTAGCGGGGGGGCGGATACGCAGTATTTT.

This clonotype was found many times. CDR3 sequence (DNA): TGTGCCAGCAGCTTAGAGGGGGCCAGCCAAGAGACCCAGTACTTC. This encodes CASSLEGASQETQYF. The chain couples TRBV7-2 to TRBJ2-5; 7 positions agree with TRBD1. This CDR3 spans 15 amino acids. CDR1 is SGHTA and CDR2 is FQGNSA in the germline V gene. The V segment lost 1 base and the J segment 1 base; nucleotides outside the gene matches: 3.

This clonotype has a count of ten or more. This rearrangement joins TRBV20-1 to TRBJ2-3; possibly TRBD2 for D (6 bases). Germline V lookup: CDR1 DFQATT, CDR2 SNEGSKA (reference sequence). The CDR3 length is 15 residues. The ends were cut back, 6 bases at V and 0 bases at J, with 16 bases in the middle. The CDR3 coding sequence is TGCAGTGCGGAAACCGGGAGTTCTAGCACAGATACGCAGTATTTT. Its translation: CSAETGSSSTDTQYF.

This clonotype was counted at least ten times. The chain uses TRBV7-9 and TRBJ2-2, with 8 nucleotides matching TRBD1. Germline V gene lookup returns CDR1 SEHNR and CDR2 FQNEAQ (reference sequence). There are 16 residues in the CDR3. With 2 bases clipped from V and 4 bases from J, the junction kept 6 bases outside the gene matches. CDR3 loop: CASSLRDRITTGELFF. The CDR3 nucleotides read TGTGCCAGCAGCTTACGGGACAGGATCACCACCGGGGAGCTGTTTTTT.

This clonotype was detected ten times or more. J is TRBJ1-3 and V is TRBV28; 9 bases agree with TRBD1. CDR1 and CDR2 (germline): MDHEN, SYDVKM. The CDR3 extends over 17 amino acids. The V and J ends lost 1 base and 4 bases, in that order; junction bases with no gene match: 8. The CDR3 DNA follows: TGTGCCAGCAGTTTATTAAGGGACAGGGCTTTAGGAAACACCATATATTTT. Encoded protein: CASSLLRDRALGNTIYF.